The 28 T cell receptor beta chains below come from one sample, sequenced in a study of spatial heterogeneity in lung cancer. Described time point: sample taken at primary tumor resection. Study-wide points: Counts of expanded alpha and beta TCRs within tumors tracked the tumor nonsynonymous mutation count.

TCRdb processed the 5' RACE reads anew with MiXCR; each CDR3 protein has one entry. The sample consists of about 2,200 distinct CDR3 sequences, 35% to 45% of them appearing once. For these receptors, no antigen is known. The material was lung tumor tissue, obtained at surgery. Receptors were obtained from a male donor with early-stage non-small cell lung cancer.

This clonotype has ten or more counts. Being off target in a library aimed at alpha chains, this beta chain has a size of little meaning. The V gene is TRBV6-6, the J gene TRBJ1-2; D remains ambiguous. This CDR3 is built from 13 residues. V was cut by 5 bases and J by 8 bases, with 15 bases left in between. Germline V gene lookup returns CDR1 MNHNY and CDR2 SVGAGI (reference sequence). Written as DNA, the CDR3 is TGTGCCAGCAGTCCACGGAAGGAAGGAGGCTACACCTTC. Translation: CASSPRKEGGYTF.

This clonotype is deemed medium-sized. A library made for alpha chains picked up this beta chain off target, so its size means little. The gene calls are TRBV28 and TRBJ1-2, with D possibly being TRBD1 (6 bases). V lost 5 bases, J lost 7 bases, and 17 bases lay in between. The V gene's germline CDR1 is MDHEN and CDR2 SYDVKM. The CDR3 totals 14 residues. CDR3 DNA: TGTGCCAGCAGTATAGGGGGGGAAGGCGGTGGCTACACCTTC. Its translation is CASSIGGEGGGYTF.

Within the sample, this clonotype is large. With the library built for alpha chains, this beta chain is off target and its frequency is not meaningful. The V gene is TRBV28, the J gene TRBJ1-5, with TRBD1 matching 7 bases. The CDR3 is 16 residues long. The V and J ends lost 4 bases and 0 bases, in that order; junction bases with no gene match: 6. Germline CDR1 and CDR2: MDHEN and SYDVKM. CDR3 sequence: CASSSQQGLSNQPQHF. CDR3 bases: TGTGCCAGCAGTTCCCAACAGGGGCTTAGCAATCAGCCCCAGCATTTT.

About this clonotype itself: Being off target in a library aimed at alpha chains, this beta chain has a size of little meaning. The chain has TRBV6-6 and TRBJ2-7, with D tentatively TRBD1 (7 bases). Germline CDR1 MNHNY, CDR2 SVGAGI (reference sequence). The CDR3 is 15 residues long. V lost 2 bases to trimming and J lost 5 bases, with 16 bases between them. The CDR3 is CASSYPQGGDNEQYF. For the CDR3, the DNA is TGTGCCAGCAGTTACCCCCAGGGGGGAGACAACGAGCAGTACTTC.

By share, this clonotype counts as large. A library made for alpha chains picked up this beta chain off target, so its size means little. The rearrangement links TRBV7-2 to TRBJ1-1, with D perhaps matching TRBD1 (5 bases). The germline V gene has CDR1 SGHTA and CDR2 FQGNSA. The CDR3 consists of 17 residues. Trimming took 3 bases from V and 5 from J, leaving 22 bases between them. In DNA form, the CDR3 reads TGTGCCAGCAGCTTTCGCTGGGACGAGTCTTCTAGGACTGAAGCTTTCTTT. Translation: CASSFRWDESSRTEAFF.

This clonotype came up a few times. Within a library made for alpha chains, this beta chain is off target, and its count is uninformative. The chain combines TRBV3-1 with TRBJ2-3, with D perhaps TRBD1 (5 bases). The CDR3 covers 14 residues. The germline CDR1 and CDR2 sequences are LGHDT and YNNKEL (reference sequence). Trimming pared 4 bases from V and 6 bases from J, leaving 14 bases between. CDR3 sequence: CASSPNRRRDTQYF. The CDR3 DNA reads TGTGCCAGCAGCCCCAACAGGCGGCGGGATACGCAGTATTTT.

In the case of this clonotype: In a library made to pick up alpha chains, this beta chain is a stray read with a size that means little. V is TRBV6-6 and J is TRBJ2-7, with D possibly being TRBD2 (6 bases). Germline values: CDR1 MNHNY, CDR2 SVGAGI (reference sequence). The V gene lost 2 bases and the J gene lost 2 bases, with 16 bases spanning the gap. The CDR3 runs 16 residues. The CDR3 spells CASSYPRGSHPYEQYF. Here the CDR3 DNA reads TGTGCCAGCAGTTACCCCCGGGGGTCCCATCCCTACGAGCAGTACTTC.

Concerning this clonotype: This beta chain is a stray sequence in a library constructed for alpha chains; its clone size is not meaningful. V usage is TRBV29-1 and J usage is TRBJ2-3, with TRBD1 matching over 10 bases. CDR1 and CDR2 from the germline V gene are SQVTM and ANQGSEA. This CDR3 has 13 residues. In DNA form, the CDR3 reads TGCAGTTATGACAGGGGGCCAACAGATACGCAGTATTTT. It translates to CSYDRGPTDTQYF.

By frequency in the sample, this clonotype is hyperexpanded. The library was designed around alpha chains, so this beta chain is a stray read whose abundance carries little weight. The V call is TRBV7-3, the J call TRBJ2-5; no clear D. V lost 5 bases and J lost 4, with 11 bases in between. CDR1 and CDR2 from the germline V gene are SGHTA and FQGTGA. The length of the CDR3 is 13 residues. The CDR3 here is CASSVDLGETQYF. CDR3 coding DNA: TGTGCCAGCAGCGTAGACTTGGGAGAGACCCAGTACTTC.

As to this clonotype: Since the library was made to target alpha chains, this beta chain is a stray read and its abundance is not meaningful. This chain uses TRBV28 with TRBJ2-7, with D perhaps matching TRBD2 (6 bases). Germline CDR1 reads MDHEN; CDR2 reads SYDVKM. The CDR3 is 12 residues long. Trimming stripped 6 bases from V and 5 bases from J, with 11 bases between. CDR3 sequence: CASRRGEDEQYF. CDR3 coding DNA: TGTGCCAGCAGAAGAGGGGAGGACGAGCAGTACTTC.

This clonotype appeared many times. This beta chain represents an off-target read in a library built for alpha chains; its size is of limited meaning. The rearrangement links TRBV12-3 or TRBV12-4 to TRBJ2-1; D perhaps matches TRBD2 (5 bases). V was pared by 5 bases and J by 16 bases, with 15 bases between. This CDR3 region has 11 residues. CDR3 DNA: TGTGCCAGCAGTCCCTCCTGGACTCTTTTCTTC. Residues: CASSPSWTLFF.

Comments on this clonotype: This beta chain is off target for a library built for alpha chains, so its abundance means little. The chain recombines TRBV2 with TRBJ2-7; TRBD2 aligns across 12 bases. Germline V CDR1 and CDR2: SNHLY, FYNNEI. The CDR3 is 15 amino acids. The V segment lost 6 bases and the J segment 6 bases; nucleotides outside the gene matches: 9. CDR3 DNA: TGTGCCAGCAGAGCTCTAGCGGGAGGGCCGGGCGAGCAGTACTTC. Its protein product is CASRALAGGPGEQYF.

By sample share, this clonotype is medium-sized. Because the library targeted alpha chains, this beta chain is an off-target read whose size means little. This chain links TRBV4-3 with TRBJ2-1; 8 bases fit TRBD1. J was trimmed by 2 bases and V by 1 base; bases with no gene match: 1. Looked up from germline, CDR1 is LGHNA and CDR2 is YSLEER. CDR3 length: 15 residues. The CDR3 region is CASSQGDRTYNEQFF. Here the CDR3 DNA reads TGCGCCAGCAGCCAAGGGGACAGGACCTACAATGAGCAGTTCTTC.

This clonotype is categorized as medium-sized. The library was built for alpha chains, so this beta chain is an off-target read and its size means little. CDR3 loop: CSASNRAKAGELFF. Written as DNA, the CDR3 is TGCAGTGCTAGTAACAGGGCAAAGGCCGGGGAGCTGTTTTTT. The rearrangement joins TRBV20-1 to TRBJ2-2; possible D gene TRBD1, 6 bases. V was clipped by 3 bases and J by 6 bases, with 14 bases between them. From germline, CDR1 is DFQATT and CDR2 SNEGSKA (reference sequence). The CDR3 runs to 14 residues.

This clonotype rates as medium-sized. Being off target in a library aimed at alpha chains, this beta chain has a size of little meaning. The CDR3 is CASSVGTAEQFF. CDR3 nucleotides: TGTGCCAGCAGTGTCGGGACGGCTGAGCAGTTCTTC. This chain joins TRBV2 and TRBJ2-1; D is possibly TRBD1 or TRBD2 (5 bases each). This CDR3 region has 12 residues. Trimming cost V 4 bases and J 9 bases, with 10 bases left between them. The germline V gene has CDR1 SNHLY and CDR2 FYNNEI.

Of note for this clonotype: Since the library was made to target alpha chains, this beta chain is a stray read and its abundance is not meaningful. This sequence joins TRBV29-1 and TRBJ2-7, with 8 bases that match TRBD1. After removal of 7 bases from V and 5 bases from J, the junction contained 10 bases not matched to a gene. The CDR3 is made up of 13 amino acids. Looked up from germline, CDR1 is SQVTM and CDR2 is ANQGSEA. The CDR3: CSAIPGQDNEQYF. The CDR3 DNA sequence: TGCAGCGCCATTCCGGGACAGGACAACGAGCAGTACTTC.

Turning to this clonotype: Since the library was made to target alpha chains, this beta chain is a stray read and its abundance is not meaningful. CDR3 amino acids: CSVEGGQGWDKADNEQFF. CDR3 bases: TGCAGCGTTGAGGGGGGACAGGGTTGGGATAAGGCGGACAATGAGCAGTTCTTC. The chain has TRBV29-1 and TRBJ2-1; 9 bases fit TRBD1. Unmatched junction bases numbered 17, after V lost 3 bases and J lost 5 bases. The CDR3 covers 18 residues. Germline CDR1 is SQVTM and CDR2 is ANQGSEA.

Concerning this clonotype: The size of this beta chain means little, since it is a stray read in a library made for alpha chains. The chain has TRBV29-1 and TRBJ2-5, with 8 bases matching TRBD2. Germline V gene lookup returns CDR1 SQVTM and CDR2 ANQGSEA. Trimming cost V 7 bases and J 4 bases; bases outside gene matches: 14. The CDR3 sequence is 15 residues long. CDR3 nucleotide sequence: TGCAGCGCCGACGACTGGCGGGGGGCAGGAGAGACCCAGTACTTC. Amino acids: CSADDWRGAGETQYF. The variable domain in full, with the rest retrieved from reference TRBV29-1 and TRBJ2-5, is SAVISQKPSRDICQRGTSLTIQCQVDSQVTMMFWYRQQPGQSLTLIATANQGSEATYESGFVIDKFPISRPNLTFSTLTVSNMSPEDSSIYLCSADDWRGAGETQYFGPGTRLLVL.

Sample share makes this clonotype medium-sized. As an off-target read in a library built for alpha chains, this beta chain has a frequency of little significance. CDR3 DNA sequence: TGTGCCAGCAGTTCCTCACGTGAGGGGGTCACAGATACGCAGTATTTT. The encoded protein is CASSSSREGVTDTQYF. The gene calls are TRBV27 and TRBJ2-3, with a weak D call TRBD1 (6 bases). The V end lost 4 bases, the J end lost 2 bases, and 16 bases lay between the germline ends. Germline-derived CDR1 and CDR2 are MNHEY and SMNVEV (reference sequence). The CDR3 totals 16 residues.

By frequency in the sample, this clonotype is large. This beta chain is a stray sequence in a library constructed for alpha chains; its clone size is not meaningful. V and J are TRBV3-1 and TRBJ2-2; D call uncertain. The germline V and J ends were trimmed by 1 base and 3 bases, with 9 bases remaining between them. The CDR3 spans 15 residues. The germline V gene has CDR1 LGHDT and CDR2 YNNKEL (reference sequence). Here the CDR3 reads CASSQAGRYTGELFF. The CDR3 DNA follows: TGTGCCAGCAGCCAAGCTGGCAGATACACCGGGGAGCTGTTTTTT. The whole variable domain, filled in from reference TRBV3-1 and TRBJ2-2, reads DTAVSQTPKYLVTQMGNDKSIKCEQNLGHDTMYWYKQDSKKFLKIMFSYNNKELIINETVPNRFSPKSPDKAHLNLHINSLELGDSAVYFCASSQAGRYTGELFFGEGSRLTVL.

By sample fraction, this clonotype is medium-sized. This beta chain is a stray sequence in a library constructed for alpha chains; its clone size is not meaningful. The chain uses TRBV27 and TRBJ1-5; TRBD1 agrees at 8 bases. The germline V gene has CDR1 MNHEY and CDR2 SMNVEV (reference sequence). There are 17 residues in the CDR3. Unmatched junction bases numbered 9, after V lost 3 bases and J lost 2 bases. CDR3 in amino acids: CASSFLPTGEGNQPQHF. The CDR3 DNA reads as TGTGCCAGCAGTTTCCTTCCGACAGGGGAGGGCAATCAGCCCCAGCATTTT.

This clonotype is medium-sized. This beta chain is an off-target read within a library intended for alpha chains, so its frequency means little. The chain uses TRBV20-1 and TRBJ2-7, with a weak D call TRBD2 (6 bases). This CDR3 is 15 amino acids long. Looked up from germline, CDR1 is DFQATT and CDR2 is SNEGSKA (reference sequence). Trimming took 4 bases from V and 0 from J, leaving 16 bases between them. The CDR3 protein is CSATEGLSRSYEQYF. The CDR3 nucleotides read TGCAGTGCTACGGAGGGGCTAAGCCGCTCCTACGAGCAGTACTTC.

Remarks on this clonotype: This beta chain is an off-target read within a library intended for alpha chains, so its frequency means little. The chain links TRBV9 to TRBJ1-1; D is uncertain. CDR1 is SGDLS, CDR2 YYNGEE, per germline. The V and J ends lost 0 bases and 1 base respectively, with 4 bases between them. The CDR3 runs to 13 residues. The CDR3, as DNA: TGTGCCAGCAGCGTAGATGGGAACACTGAAGCTTTCTTT. Its protein product is CASSVDGNTEAFF. Combining the CDR3 with reference TRBV9 and TRBJ1-1 gives the whole variable domain DSGVTQTPKHLITATGQRVTLRCSPRSGDLSVYWYQQSLDQGLQFLIQYYNGEERAKGNILERFSAQQFPDLHSELNLSSLELGDSALYFCASSVDGNTEAFFGQGTRLTVV.

Sample share makes this clonotype medium-sized. This beta chain is off target for a library built for alpha chains, so its abundance means little. The chain has TRBV4-1 and TRBJ2-7; 8 positions agree with TRBD1. The CDR3 is 15 amino acids. J lost 3 bases, V lost 4 bases, and 8 bases had no gene match. The germline gives CDR1 MGHRA, CDR2 YSYEKL. This chain's CDR3 is CASSRLDRDNYEQYF. The CDR3 DNA reads TGCGCCAGCAGCCGGCTGGACAGGGACAACTACGAGCAGTACTTC.

This clonotype was picked up a small number of times. This beta chain is off target for a library built for alpha chains, so its abundance means little. The V call is TRBV4-1, the J call TRBJ2-7; D remains unclear. The V gene lost 2 bases and the J gene lost 0 bases, with 17 bases spanning the gap. This CDR3 has 17 amino acids. The V gene's germline CDR1 is MGHRA and CDR2 YSYEKL. The CDR3: CASSQITGPSSSYEQYF. CDR3 nucleotides: TGCGCCAGCAGCCAAATCACCGGGCCTTCCAGCTCCTACGAGCAGTACTTC.

By frequency in the sample, this clonotype is large (0.1 to 1%). This beta chain represents an off-target read in a library built for alpha chains; its size is of limited meaning. This chain connects TRBV6-6 to TRBJ1-2; D remains unclear. Germline assignment: CDR1 MNHNY and CDR2 SVGAGI (reference sequence). The CDR3 contains 15 residues. The germline V and J ends were trimmed by 2 bases and 2 bases, with 12 bases remaining between them. CDR3 loop: CASSYREQSNYGYTF. CDR3 sequence (DNA): TGTGCCAGCAGTTACAGGGAACAGAGCAACTATGGCTACACCTTC.

Concerning this clonotype itself: This beta chain turned up in a library designed for alpha chains; as an off-target read, its abundance says little. V usage is TRBV28 and J usage is TRBJ2-7, with 10 bases identical to TRBD2. V lost 5 bases and J lost 3; bases outside the gene matches: 4. Germline V gene lookup returns CDR1 MDHEN and CDR2 SYDVKM. This CDR3 has 14 residues. For the CDR3, the DNA is TGTGCCAGCAGTAGCGGGAGGGCCGGCTACGAGCAGTACTTC. This gives the protein CASSSGRAGYEQYF.

This clonotype was seen only a few times. Little can be read into the size of this beta chain, an off-target read in a library designed for alpha chains. The chain is built from TRBV4-3 and TRBJ2-2, with TRBD2 matching over 7 bases. V lost 1 base to trimming and J lost 3 bases; unmatched junction nucleotides: 2. This CDR3 contains 15 residues. From germline, CDR1 is LGHNA and CDR2 YSLEER. This CDR3 reads CASSQGAGDTGELFF. In nucleotides, the CDR3 is TGCGCCAGCAGCCAAGGGGCGGGAGACACCGGGGAGCTGTTTTTT.